The sequence of this TCR beta chain was determined in a study of blood T cell repertoires in COVID-19. For the study at large: Acute and convalescent COVID-19 samples came from the United States, Italy and Spain. The analysed material was cDNA or gDNA that came from T cells, B-cell-depleted T cells, or PBMCs.

The V and J ends lost 3 bases and 5 bases, in that order; junction bases with no gene match: 7. There are 14 residues in the CDR3. CDR1 and CDR2 (germline): MDHEN, SYDVKM. Original processing methods: The assay estimated nucleated cells by amplifying reference gene primers. Generated by immunoSEQ multiplex PCR, the TCRdb table keeps only in-frame clones and is missing some. V and J calls and clone size are given by that table; D and trimming were obtained from the DNA. The data hold about 210,000 clones, with 83% observed a single time. The TCR sequence derives from a woman between 45 and 65 years old with acute or convalescent COVID-19. The J gene is TRBJ2-7, the V gene TRBV28, with 7 nucleotides matching TRBD1. The sequenced sample consisted of peripheral blood. The CDR3 loop reads CASSLPTGYNEQYF. CDR3 nucleotides: TGTGCCAGCAGTTTGCCGACAGGGTATAACGAGCAGTACTTC.